Below, 27 T cell receptor beta chains from the same sample are listed, as sequenced in a study. Each CDR3 protein gets one entry after TCRdb re-called the RT-PCR reads with MiXCR. The sample includes 550,000 to 750,000 distinct CDR3 sequences, 12% to 15% of them seen just once. Sample: memory CD4+ T cells from blood. Source of these receptors: a female donor in good health, serving as a healthy control.

A few counts support this clonotype. The chain employs TRBV7-2 and TRBJ2-5; maybe TRBD1 (6 bases). The CDR3 is 13 residues long. Germline assignment: CDR1 SGHTA and CDR2 FQGNSA. V shed 5 bases and J shed 2 bases, with 9 bases lying between them. The DNA for the CDR3 is TGTGCCAGCAGCAGACAGGTACAAGAGACCCAGTACTTC. Its protein product is CASSRQVQETQYF.

This chain connects TRBV5-6 to TRBJ2-1; D remains unclear. Between the trimmed V and J ends, which lost 2 bases and 10 bases, there was a span of 16 bases. Germline-derived CDR1 and CDR2 are SGHDT and YYEEEE. The CDR3 has 14 amino acids. CDR3 bases: TGTGCCAGCAGCTTAATAGGCATCCCCAAGGAGCAGTTCTTC. This encodes CASSLIGIPKEQFF.

A few counts support this clonotype. The chain combines TRBV27 with TRBJ1-1; TRBD1 might be the D (6 bases). V lost 7 bases to trimming and J lost 6 bases, with 15 bases between them. CDR1 is MNHEY and CDR2 is SMNVEV in the germline V gene (reference sequence). CDR3 length: 13 residues. CDR3 nucleotide sequence: TGTGCCAGCATTCCAAGGGGGGGACCTGAAGCTTTCTTT. Residues: CASIPRGGPEAFF.

This clonotype was seen a few times. V gene TRBV6-5 combines with J gene TRBJ1-2, with 9 bases identical to TRBD1. Germline CDR1 is MNHEY and CDR2 is SVGAGI. This CDR3 has 15 residues. Trimming removed 6 bases from V and 6 bases from J; junction bases left unmatched: 11. The CDR3 is CASRPPGQGTNGYTF. The CDR3 nucleotides read TGTGCCAGCAGACCACCGGGACAGGGTACGAATGGCTACACCTTC.

This clonotype came up a few times. The chain couples TRBV7-9 to TRBJ2-5; D may correspond to TRBD1 or TRBD2 (5 bases each). CDR1 is SEHNR, CDR2 FQNEAQ, per germline (reference sequence). The germline V and J ends were trimmed by 5 bases and 9 bases, with 13 bases remaining between them. The length of the CDR3 is 12 residues. The CDR3 DNA reads as TGTGCCAGCAGCCAAGGGGTGGAGGCCCAGTACTTC. Residues: CASSQGVEAQYF.

This clonotype was picked up a small number of times. The chain employs TRBV25-1 and TRBJ2-3; TRBD2 matches 8 bases. Trimming at V came to 4 bases and at J to 0 bases, leaving 12 bases not matched to a gene. The length of the CDR3 is 18 residues. In germline, CDR1 is MGHDK, CDR2 SYGVNS. The CDR3 bases are TGTGCCAGCAGTGCGGTTAGCGGGACGGGGACAAGCACAGATACGCAGTATTTT. This codes for CASSAVSGTGTSTDTQYF. Supplemented by reference TRBV25-1 and TRBJ2-3, the full variable domain reads EADIYQTPRYLVIGTGKKITLECSQTMGHDKMYWYQQDPGMELHLIHYSYGVNSTEKGDLSSESTVSRIRTEHFPLTLESARPSHTSQYLCASSAVSGTGTSTDTQYFGPGTRLTVL.

This chain connects TRBV12-3 or TRBV12-4 to TRBJ1-5; 7 bases match TRBD1. V lost 3 bases and J lost 7; bases outside the gene matches: 9. The CDR3 is 15 residues long. CDR3 DNA sequence: TGTGCCAGCAGTTTGGTGACAGGGACCCGGCAGCCCCAGCATTTT. Translating it yields CASSLVTGTRQPQHF.

This clonotype was detected many times. V usage is TRBV7-2 and J usage is TRBJ2-3, with TRBD2 matching 14 bases. V dropped 7 bases and J dropped 7; count of bases not matched to a gene: 10. CDR3 length equals 16 residues. CDR1 and CDR2 from the germline V gene are SGHTA and FQGNSA. The CDR3 nucleotides read TGTGCCAGCACCTCCCGACTAGCGGGGGGGCCGCATACGCAGTATTTT. Its protein is CASTSRLAGGPHTQYF.

The sample holds a few counts of this clonotype. This sequence joins TRBV18 and TRBJ2-1; 9 bases fit TRBD2. The CDR3 runs 15 residues. The germline CDR1 and CDR2 sequences are KGHSH and LQKENI. J was trimmed by 4 bases and V by 2 bases; bases with no gene match: 3. Written as DNA, the CDR3 is TGTGCCAGCTCACCATTGAGCGGGGGGTACAATGAGCAGTTCTTC. Its protein is CASSPLSGGYNEQFF. The entire variable domain, with the rest obtained from reference TRBV18 and TRBJ2-1, is as follows: NAGVMQNPRHLVRRRGQEARLRCSPMKGHSHVYWYRQLPEEGLKFMVYLQKENIIDESGMPKERFSAEFPKEGPSILRIQQVVRGDSAAYFCASSPLSGGYNEQFFGPGTRLTVL.

Only a few counts were recorded for this clonotype. This rearrangement joins TRBV18 to TRBJ2-3, with no clear D. V lost 3 bases and J 2 bases, leaving 12 bases between the germline ends. CDR3 size: 15 residues. CDR1 is KGHSH and CDR2 is LQKENI in the germline V gene. This chain's CDR3 is CASSPARANTDTQYF. The CDR3 DNA follows: TGTGCCAGCTCACCTGCCCGGGCTAACACAGATACGCAGTATTTT.

Concerning this clonotype: Possible read error: a much larger clone is one base away. The chain combines TRBV29-1 with TRBJ2-7; D perhaps matches TRBD1 (6 bases). Matching the DNA end better, TRBJ2-1 makes the J call doubtful. The CDR3 has 14 residues. The germline gives CDR1 SQVTM, CDR2 ANQGSEA. The CDR3 coding sequence is TGCAGCTTCACCCGACAGGCCCCTACCTACGAGCAGTTCTTC. Its protein product is CSFTRQAPTYEQFF.

The table lists this clonotype with many counts. The J gene is TRBJ1-2, the V gene TRBV4-3; 9 bases are a match to TRBD1. V lost 3 bases and J lost 2; bases outside the gene matches: 1. The CDR3 has 14 residues. Germline assignment: CDR1 LGHNA and CDR2 YSLEER. The CDR3 coding sequence is TGCGCCAGCAGCCAGGGGACAGGGAACTATGGCTACACCTTC. It translates to CASSQGTGNYGYTF.

J is TRBJ2-7 and V is TRBV28; TRBD1 matches at 9 bases. CDR1 and CDR2 (germline): MDHEN, SYDVKM. The CDR3 covers 17 residues. J gave up 5 bases and V 2 bases, and 13 bases lay outside the gene matches. This chain's CDR3 is CASSLISKSGTGNEQYF. In nucleotides, the CDR3 is TGTGCCAGCAGTTTAATATCTAAGAGCGGGACAGGGAACGAGCAGTACTTC.

The table lists this clonotype with many counts. The rearrangement links TRBV6-6 to TRBJ1-5; D uncertain. The CDR3 runs to 15 residues. Trimming removed 0 bases from V and 5 bases from J, with 11 bases in between. CDR1 is MNHNY, CDR2 SVGAGI, per germline (reference sequence). CDR3 DNA: TGTGCCAGCAGTTACTCGACTCGAATCGATCAGCCCCAGCATTTT. Protein: CASSYSTRIDQPQHF.

In this sample, this clonotype turned up many times. The rearrangement links TRBV10-3 to TRBJ2-3; no firm D call. Trimming took 3 bases from V and 1 from J, leaving 2 bases between them. Per germline, CDR1 ENHRY and CDR2 SYGVKD. The CDR3 is 12 residues long. The CDR3 coding sequence is TGTGCCATCAGTGACGGCACAGATACGCAGTATTTT. It codes for CAISDGTDTQYF.

This chain joins TRBV3-1 and TRBJ2-5; tentatively, D is TRBD1 or TRBD2 (5 bases each). The CDR3 covers 15 residues. V shed 1 base and J shed 2 bases, with 11 bases lying between them. CDR1 is LGHDT and CDR2 is YNNKEL in the germline V gene (reference sequence). CDR3 region: CASSQGGTPQETQYF. The CDR3 DNA reads TGTGCCAGCAGCCAAGGTGGGACGCCGCAAGAGACCCAGTACTTC.

The V gene is TRBV6-6, the J gene TRBJ2-2; TRBD1 aligns across 9 bases. The germline V gene encodes CDR1 MNHNY and CDR2 SVGAGI (reference sequence). With V trimmed by 4 bases and J by 3 bases, 9 bases remained unmatched. This CDR3 has 17 amino acids. CDR3 protein: CASSSRTGGFDTGELFF. CDR3 bases: TGTGCCAGCAGTTCCCGCACAGGGGGCTTCGACACCGGGGAGCTGTTTTTT.

This clonotype was found many times. Compared with germline, one end of the junction differs, possibly owing to a read error. The chain joins TRBV7-2 to TRBJ1-1; the D gene is possibly TRBD1 (5 bases). CDR1 is SGHTA and CDR2 is FQGNSA in the germline V gene. CDR3 length: 13 amino acids. CDR3 region: CASSLGVGTEAFF. CDR3 nucleotide sequence: TGTGCCAGCAGTTTAGGGGTGGGCACTGAAGCTTTCTTT.

This clonotype was detected many times. V gene TRBV20-1 combines with J gene TRBJ1-5; D uncertain. The V gene lost 5 bases and the J gene lost 7 bases, with 12 bases spanning the gap. The CDR3 spans 12 residues. CDR1 and CDR2 from the germline V gene are DFQATT and SNEGSKA (reference sequence). The CDR3 sequence: CSAGKSGQPQHF. CDR3 DNA sequence: TGCAGTGCTGGAAAGTCTGGGCAGCCCCAGCATTTT.

Ten or more counts support this clonotype. This chain connects TRBV4-1 to TRBJ2-2; possibly TRBD1 for D (5 bases). Per the germline V gene, CDR1 is MGHRA and CDR2 is YSYEKL. This CDR3 contains 15 residues. V dropped 4 bases and J dropped 6 bases, with 15 bases sitting between them. CDR3 protein: CASSPGIIAAGELFF. In nucleotides, the CDR3 is TGCGCCAGCAGCCCAGGGATTATAGCCGCCGGGGAGCTGTTTTTT.

This clonotype was seen at least ten times. This chain uses TRBV29-1 with TRBJ2-1; the match to TRBD2 covers 7 bases. Germline trimming cut 4 bases from V and 5 bases from J; bases unmatched to any gene: 5. The CDR3 totals 13 residues. Germline lookup yields CDR1 SQVTM and CDR2 ANQGSEA. CDR3 in DNA: TGCAGCGTTGGCGGGAGAGGTGACAATGAGCAGTTCTTC. Its protein is CSVGGRGDNEQFF.

This clonotype was seen ten or more times. The CDR3: CATSDIRDRVRETQYF. The CDR3 DNA sequence: TGTGCCACCAGTGATATCCGGGACAGGGTTCGAGAGACCCAGTACTTC. The V gene is TRBV24-1, the J gene TRBJ2-5, with TRBD1 matching over 9 bases. CDR1 and CDR2 (germline): KGHDR, SFDVKD. The CDR3 is 16 amino acids. Trimming at V came to 3 bases and at J to 4 bases, leaving 8 bases not matched to a gene.

This clonotype came up a few times. The genes are TRBV30 and TRBJ1-6; TRBD1 matches at 7 bases. V dropped 5 bases and J dropped 7; count of bases not matched to a gene: 5. Per germline, CDR1 GTSNPN and CDR2 SVGIG (reference sequence). The CDR3 extends over 13 amino acids. The chain's CDR3 is CAWRGQTNSPLHF. In DNA form, the CDR3 reads TGTGCCTGGCGGGGACAGACCAATTCACCCCTCCACTTT.

This clonotype was found many times. The rearrangement links TRBV5-1 to TRBJ2-7; D may match TRBD1 or TRBD2 (5 bases each). Trimming cost V 0 bases and J 3 bases, with 13 bases left between them. Germline V gene lookup returns CDR1 SGHRS and CDR2 YFSETQ. This CDR3 contains 15 residues. Here the CDR3 reads CASSLAPGPDYEQYF. DNA for the CDR3: TGCGCCAGCAGCTTGGCCCCGGGACCTGACTACGAGCAGTACTTC.

This clonotype came up a few times. This sequence joins TRBV19 and TRBJ2-5; 8 bases line up with TRBD1. With 5 bases clipped from V and 5 bases from J, the junction kept 7 bases outside the gene matches. This CDR3 contains 14 residues. From germline, CDR1 is LNHDA and CDR2 SQIVND (reference sequence). The CDR3 bases are TGTGCCAGTAGTCCGCGGACAGGGCTGGAGACCCAGTACTTC. This gives the protein CASSPRTGLETQYF.

This clonotype was recorded many times. V is TRBV3-1 and J is TRBJ2-1; either TRBD1 or TRBD2 may fit D (5 bases each). Germline values: CDR1 LGHDT, CDR2 YNNKEL (reference sequence). Trimming left V 1 base short and J 6 bases short, with 10 bases between. This CDR3 region has 14 residues. CDR3 in amino acids: CASSQGGFSNEQFF. In nucleotides, the CDR3 is TGTGCCAGCAGCCAAGGGGGGTTCAGCAATGAGCAGTTCTTC.

This chain joins TRBV14 and TRBJ1-5, with a tentative D call TRBD1 (5 bases). V lost 5 bases, J lost 5 bases, and 10 bases lay in between. The CDR3 totals 13 residues. Germline V CDR1 and CDR2: SGHDN, FVKESK. The CDR3 DNA reads as TGTGCCAGCAGCGCCAGGGTGGATCAGCCCCAGCATTTT. Protein product: CASSARVDQPQHF.